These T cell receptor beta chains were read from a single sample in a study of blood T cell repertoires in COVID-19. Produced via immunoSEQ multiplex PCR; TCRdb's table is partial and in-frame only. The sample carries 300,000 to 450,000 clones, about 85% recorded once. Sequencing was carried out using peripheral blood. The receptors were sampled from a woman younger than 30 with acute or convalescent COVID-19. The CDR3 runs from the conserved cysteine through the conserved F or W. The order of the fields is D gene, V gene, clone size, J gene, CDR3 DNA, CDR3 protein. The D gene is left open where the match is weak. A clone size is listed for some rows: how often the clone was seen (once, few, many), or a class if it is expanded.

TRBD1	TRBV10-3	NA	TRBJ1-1	TGTGCCATCATCGCCGGGACAGGGGAGGGGTACACTGAAGCTTTCTTT	CAIIAGTGEGYTEAFF
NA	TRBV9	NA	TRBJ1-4	TGTGCCAGCAGCACGACGGGAACGGGTAATGAAAAACTGTTTTTT	CASSTTGTGNEKLFF
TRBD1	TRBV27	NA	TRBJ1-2	TGTGCCAGCAGTCCCCCCGGACAGGGGTATGGCTACACCTTC	CASSPPGQGYGYTF
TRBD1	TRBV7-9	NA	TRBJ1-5	TGTGCCAGCAGCCCGCAGGGGGATCAGCCCCAGCATTTT	CASSPQGDQPQHF
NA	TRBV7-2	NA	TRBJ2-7	TGTGCCAGCAGCTTTTGGGGGGACGGATGGGGCGAGCAGTACTTC	CASSFWGDGWGEQYF
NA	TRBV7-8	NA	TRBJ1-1	TGTGCCAGCAGCCTACTCATGAACACTGAAGCTTTCTTT	CASSLLMNTEAFF
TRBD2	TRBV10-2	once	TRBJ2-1	TGCGCCAGCAGAGGGACTAGGGGGGCGGGAATGGGGTATGAGCAGTTCTTC	CASRGTRGAGMGYEQFF
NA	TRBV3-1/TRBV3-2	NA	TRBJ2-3	TGTGCCAGCAGCCCCTCCAGCGGTAGCACAGATACGCAGTATTTT	CASSPSSGSTDTQYF
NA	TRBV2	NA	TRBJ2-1	TGTGCCAGCAGTGAAACGGGTTCCTACAATGAGCAGTTCTTC	CASSETGSYNEQFF
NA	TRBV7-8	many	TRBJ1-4	TGTGCCAGCAGCTTATTCGCTCCCGGAGCAACTAATGAAAAACTGTTTTTT	CASSLFAPGATNEKLFF
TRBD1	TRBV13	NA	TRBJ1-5	TGTGCCAGCAGCCGACAGGGGGCTAACCAGCCCCAGCATTTT	CASSRQGANQPQHF
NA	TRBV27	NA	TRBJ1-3	TGTGCCAGCAGGGCCGGGTTGTCTGGAAACACCATATATTTT	CASRAGLSGNTIYF
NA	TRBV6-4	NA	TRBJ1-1	TGTGCCAGCAGTGATGGCACAGAAGCTTTCTTT	CASSDGTEAFF
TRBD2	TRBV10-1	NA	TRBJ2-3	TGCGCCAGCAGTGATTCCTGGGGGGGGACAGATACGCAGTATTTT	CASSDSWGGTDTQYF
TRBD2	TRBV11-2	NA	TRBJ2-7	TGTGCCAGCAGCTCGAGACTAGCGGCTAGAAACGAGCAGTACTTC	CASSSRLAARNEQYF
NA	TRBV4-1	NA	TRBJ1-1	TGCGCCAGCAGCCAAGCCCAGGGGCCGAACACTGAAGCTTTCTTT	CASSQAQGPNTEAFF
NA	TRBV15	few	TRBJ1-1	TGTGCCACCAGCAGAGATTTAGTGAACACTGAAGCTTTCTTT	CATSRDLVNTEAFF
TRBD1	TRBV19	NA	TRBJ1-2	TGTGCCAGTACCACGGCCGGGACAGCCTATGGCTACACCTTC	CASTTAGTAYGYTF
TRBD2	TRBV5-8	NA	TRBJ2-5	TGTGCCAGCAGCTGGGGGACTAGGCAAGAGACCCAGTACTTC	CASSWGTRQETQYF
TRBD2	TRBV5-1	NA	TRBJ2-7	TGCGCCAGCAGCTCGGGGGGGTACGAGCAGTACTTC	CASSSGGYEQYF
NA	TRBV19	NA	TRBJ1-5	TGTGCCAGTAGTATGATTGCAGCCAGGGAGGGGGAGCCCCAGCATTTT	CASSMIAAREGEPQHF
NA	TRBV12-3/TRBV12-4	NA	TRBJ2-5	TGTGCCAGCAGTTTACAGGTAGAAGAGACCCAGTACTTC	CASSLQVEETQYF
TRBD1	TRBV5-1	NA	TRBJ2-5	TGCGCCAGCAGCTTGACAGGGGAAAGGGAGACCCAGTACTTC	CASSLTGERETQYF
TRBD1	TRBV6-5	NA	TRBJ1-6	TGTGCCAGCATGGCAGGGGGAATCTGGGATTCACCCCTCCACTTT	CASMAGGIWDSPLHF
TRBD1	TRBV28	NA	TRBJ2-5	TGTGCCAGCAGTTCCGACAGGGGGCGGTGGGAGACCCAGTACTTC	CASSSDRGRWETQYF
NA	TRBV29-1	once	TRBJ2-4	TGCAGCGTTGGTGGGGAGACTGTCATTCAGTACTTC	CSVGGETVIQYF
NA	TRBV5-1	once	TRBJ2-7	TGCGCCAGCAGGTTCGATACAGGGAGCTCCTACGAGCAGTACTTC	CASRFDTGSSYEQYF
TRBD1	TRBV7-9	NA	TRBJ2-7	TGTGCCAGCAGCACCCCGACTGACAGGGTAACCTACGAGCAGTACTTC	CASSTPTDRVTYEQYF
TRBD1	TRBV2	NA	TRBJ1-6	TGTGCCAGCAGTGAAGGGAGGACAGGGAGGAATTCACCCCTCCACTTT	CASSEGRTGRNSPLHF
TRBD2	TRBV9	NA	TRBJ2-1	TGTGCCAGCAGCACTTACCCCAAGCGGGGGGACTACAATGAGCAGTTCTTC	CASSTYPKRGDYNEQFF
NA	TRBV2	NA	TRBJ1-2	TGTGCCAGCAGGGCGGACAGCTATGGCTACACCTTC	CASRADSYGYTF
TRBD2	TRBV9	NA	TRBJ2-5	TGTGCCAGCAGCTCGGGAGGTCCCCAAGAGACCCAGTACTTC	CASSSGGPQETQYF
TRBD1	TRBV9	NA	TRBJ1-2	TGTGCCAGCAGCGAAGGGACAGTCGCAGACTATGGCTACACCTTC	CASSEGTVADYGYTF
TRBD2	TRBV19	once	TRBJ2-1	TGTGCCAGTAGTAGGACTAGCGGGTACAATGAGCAGTTCTTC	CASSRTSGYNEQFF
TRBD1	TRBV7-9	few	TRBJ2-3	TGTGCCAGCAGCCACGGACAGGGGGCCCGCACAGATACGCAGTATTTT	CASSHGQGARTDTQYF
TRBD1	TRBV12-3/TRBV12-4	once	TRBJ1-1	TGTGCCAGCAGGAACAGGGGGGCGGCTTTCTTT	CASRNRGAAFF
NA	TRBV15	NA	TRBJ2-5	TGTGCCACCAGCAGAGGTCTTGGCGGGGAGCAGACCCAGTACTTC	CATSRGLGGEQTQYF
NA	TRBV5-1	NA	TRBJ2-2	TGCGCCAGCAGCTCGGACAGTAACACCGGGGAGCTGTTTTTT	CASSSDSNTGELFF
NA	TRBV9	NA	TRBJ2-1	TGTGCCAGCAGCCCCGGAGAGACCCCCTACAATGAGCAGTTCTTC	CASSPGETPYNEQFF
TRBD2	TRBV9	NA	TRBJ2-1	TGTGCCAGCAGCGTACCCGGACTAGCGGTGCCTACCTCCTACAATGAGCAGTTCTTC	CASSVPGLAVPTSYNEQFF
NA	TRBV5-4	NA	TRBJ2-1	TGTGCCAGCAGCTTTTTCAAGCCGGACAATGAGCAGTTCTTC	CASSFFKPDNEQFF
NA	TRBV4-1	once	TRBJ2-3	TGCGCCAGCAGCTTACTGGCAGTAGGCGTAGGCAATCGGGGCACAGATACGCAGTATTTT	CASSLLAVGVGNRGTDTQYF
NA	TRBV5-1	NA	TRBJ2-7	TGCGCCAGCAGCTTGGGACCTACGGGGAAGGACGAGCAGTACTTC	CASSLGPTGKDEQYF
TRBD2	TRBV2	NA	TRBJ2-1	TGTGCCAGCAAACCGCCGGGACTAGCGGGGAATGAGCAGTTCTTC	CASKPPGLAGNEQFF
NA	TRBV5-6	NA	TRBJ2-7	TGTGCCAGCAGCGACGCCCCGGAGGGGAGCGAGCAGTACTTC	CASSDAPEGSEQYF
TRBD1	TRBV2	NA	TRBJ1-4	TGTGCCAGCAGTGTACAGGGGATGGAAAAACTGTTTTTT	CASSVQGMEKLFF
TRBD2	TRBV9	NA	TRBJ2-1	TGTGCCAGCAGCGCTAGCGGTTCCTACAATGAGCAGTTCTTC	CASSASGSYNEQFF
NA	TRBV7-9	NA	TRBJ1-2	TGTGCCAGCAGCTTAAGTAGTGGCTACACCTTC	CASSLSSGYTF
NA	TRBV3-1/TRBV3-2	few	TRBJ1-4	TGTGCCAGCAGCCGTCGTTCCACCGGGGTAGAAAAACTGTTTTTT	CASSRRSTGVEKLFF
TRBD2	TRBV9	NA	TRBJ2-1	TGTGCCAGCAGCGTAGAGGGACTAGCGGCCTACAATGAGCAGTTCTTC	CASSVEGLAAYNEQFF
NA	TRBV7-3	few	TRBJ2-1	TGTGCCAGCAGCAATAGCGGTGGCTCCTACAATGAGCAGTTCTTC	CASSNSGGSYNEQFF
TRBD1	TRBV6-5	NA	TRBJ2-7	TGTGCCAGCAGAGGGGGACAGGGGACCTACGAGCAGTACTTC	CASRGGQGTYEQYF
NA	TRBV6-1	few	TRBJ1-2	TGTGCCAGCAGTGAGCCCAGGGCGTATTCTGGCTACACCTTC	CASSEPRAYSGYTF